The 30 T cell receptor beta chains below all came from one sample that was sequenced in a study of chemoradiotherapy in HPV16-positive cancers. Assay: immunoSEQ multiplex PCR; the TCRdb copy retains only in-frame clones and omits some. This sample has over 15,000 clones, with roughly 90% found just once. Sequencing was performed on blood, taken from a patient who underwent chemoradiotherapy. The origin of the receptors is a human donor with HPV-associated anogenital cancer.

The gene calls are TRBV5-8 and TRBJ2-3; D may be TRBD2 (7 bases). The CDR3 extends over 14 amino acids. Trimming cost V 7 bases and J 4 bases, with 16 bases left between them. CDR1 SGHTS and CDR2 YDEGEE come from the germline V gene. CDR3 protein: CASGVPGGPDTQYF. CDR3 DNA sequence: TGTGCCAGCGGCGTCCCGGGGGGCCCAGATACGCAGTATTTT. The full variable domain, rest sourced from reference TRBV5-8 and TRBJ2-3, is EAGVTQSPTHLIKTRGQQATLRCSPISGHTSVYWYQQALGLGLQFLLWYDEGEERNRGNFPPRFSGRQFPNYSSELNVNALELEDSALYLCASGVPGGPDTQYFGPGTRLTVL.

CDR3 protein: CASSRKTGDQPQHF. For the CDR3, the DNA is TGTGCCAGCAGTAGAAAAACAGGGGACCAGCCCCAGCATTTT. The rearrangement links TRBV6-5 to TRBJ1-5; TRBD1 aligns across 7 bases. This CDR3 comprises 14 residues. V dropped 5 bases and J dropped 7; count of bases not matched to a gene: 8. Germline V gene lookup returns CDR1 MNHEY and CDR2 SVGAGI.

V gene TRBV20-1 combines with J gene TRBJ2-3, with a possible D match to TRBD1 (5 bases). CDR3 length equals 11 residues. The V gene's germline CDR1 is DFQATT and CDR2 SNEGSKA (reference sequence). The V gene lost 6 bases and the J gene lost 6 bases, with 10 bases spanning the gap. CDR3 DNA sequence: TGCAGTGCCAGGGTCGGGGATACGCAGTATTTT. This sequence encodes CSARVGDTQYF.

The V gene is TRBV15, the J gene TRBJ1-6; D gene unclear. Germline V gene sequence: CDR1 LNHNV, CDR2 YYDKDF (reference sequence). This CDR3 comprises 16 residues. V lost 0 bases, J lost 0 bases, and 6 bases lay in between. The CDR3 here is CATSREAVSYNSPLHF. The CDR3 DNA sequence: TGTGCCACCAGCAGAGAGGCGGTCTCCTATAATTCACCCCTCCACTTT.

The rearrangement uses TRBV4-2 and TRBJ1-6; 7 positions agree with TRBD1. Per the germline V gene, CDR1 is LGHNA and CDR2 is YNFKEQ. The CDR3 totals 18 residues. The J segment lost 10 bases and the V segment lost 0 bases, leaving 15 bases of the junction unmatched. CDR3 sequence reads: CASSQDLLPTGEGSPLHF. The CDR3 coding sequence is TGTGCCAGCAGCCAAGATCTCTTGCCTACAGGGGAAGGATCACCCCTCCACTTT.

The chain recombines TRBV19 with TRBJ1-4; a weak D match, TRBD1 (6 bases). CDR1 is LNHDA and CDR2 is SQIVND in the germline V gene (reference sequence). The CDR3 is made up of 17 amino acids. V lost 0 bases, J lost 7 bases, and 18 bases lay in between. This CDR3 reads CASSIDHGNRASEKLFF. The CDR3 DNA is TGTGCCAGTAGTATAGATCACGGGAACAGGGCGAGTGAAAAACTGTTTTTT.

The chain couples TRBV19 to TRBJ2-1; possibly TRBD2 for D (6 bases). V was pared by 6 bases and J by 5 bases, with 26 bases between. The CDR3 length is 18 residues. Germline CDR1 is LNHDA and CDR2 is SQIVND (reference sequence). CDR3 in DNA: TGTGCCAGTAGAAAACACGAACGGACTATTCTGGATGACAATGAGCAGTTCTTC. It codes for CASRKHERTILDDNEQFF.

This chain connects TRBV4-2 to TRBJ1-1; 11 bases line up with TRBD1. The CDR3 sequence is 14 residues long. Trimming removed 0 bases from V and 10 bases from J; junction bases left unmatched: 4. Germline loops: CDR1 LGHNA, CDR2 YNFKEQ. The CDR3 DNA reads TGTGCCAGCAGCCAAGAGGGGACAGGGGGAAGAGCTTTCTTT. Protein: CASSQEGTGGRAFF.

V is TRBV6-5 and J is TRBJ1-1; no clear D. Germline CDR1 MNHEY, CDR2 SVGAGI. Trimming stripped 2 bases from V and 1 base from J, with 5 bases between. The CDR3 runs 13 residues. Here the CDR3 reads CASSYGRNTEAFF. In nucleotides, the CDR3 is TGTGCCAGCAGTTACGGAAGGAACACTGAAGCTTTCTTT.

This clone was counted only a few times. The V call is TRBV19, the J call TRBJ1-6; a weak D match, TRBD1 (5 bases). This CDR3 is built from 16 residues. The V end lost 2 bases, the J end lost 7 bases, and 15 bases lay between the germline ends. The germline CDR1 and CDR2 sequences are LNHDA and SQIVND (reference sequence). The CDR3: CASSIRAGSVNSPLHF. The CDR3 DNA sequence: TGTGCCAGTAGTATACGGGCAGGGTCAGTGAATTCACCCCTCCACTTT. Full variable domain (missing parts from reference TRBV19 and TRBJ1-6): DGGITQSPKYLFRKEGQNVTLSCEQNLNHDAMYWYRQDPGQGLRLIYYSQIVNDFQKGDIAEGYSVSREKKESFPLTVTSAQKNPTAFYLCASSIRAGSVNSPLHFGNGTRLTVT.

The chain joins TRBV4-2 to TRBJ2-3; D is ambiguous. The CDR3 contains 13 residues. In germline, CDR1 is LGHNA, CDR2 YNFKEQ. V was pared by 5 bases and J by 5 bases, with 11 bases between. The CDR3 spells CASSDRNGDTQYF. The CDR3 bases are TGTGCCAGCAGCGACCGTAATGGAGATACGCAGTATTTT.

On this clone: The junction and the germline gene differ at one end; a read error may be behind it. CDR3 residues: CASSLVWETQYF. The CDR3 DNA is TGTGCTAGCAGCTTAGTCTGGGAGACCCAGTACTTC. V is TRBV7-7 and J is TRBJ2-5, with no clear D. The germline gives CDR1 SSHAT, CDR2 FNYEAQ (reference sequence). This CDR3 has 12 amino acids.

V usage is TRBV30 and J usage is TRBJ1-1, with TRBD1 as a possible D gene (6 bases). Germline V lookup: CDR1 GTSNPN, CDR2 SVGIG (reference sequence). The V gene lost 3 bases and the J gene lost 1 base, with 21 bases spanning the gap. The CDR3 sequence is 17 residues long. The CDR3 protein is CAWSAHLNPRGNTEAFF. CDR3 sequence (DNA): TGTGCCTGGAGCGCTCATCTAAATCCCAGGGGGAACACTGAAGCTTTCTTT.

CDR3 amino acids: CASSRTGGGNTIYF. The CDR3 nucleotides read TGTGCCAGCAGCAGGACAGGGGGTGGAAACACCATATATTTT. The V gene is TRBV11-2, the J gene TRBJ1-3; 10 nucleotides match TRBD1. Germline CDR1 reads SGHAT; CDR2 reads FQNNGV. Trimming took 5 bases from V and 3 from J; bases not matched to a gene: 1. CDR3 size: 14 residues.

The chain links TRBV6-4 to TRBJ1-1; 7 bases match TRBD1. The CDR3 length is 15 residues. CDR1 is MRHNA and CDR2 is SNTAGT in the germline V gene. V dropped 5 bases and J dropped 0; count of bases not matched to a gene: 6. The CDR3 region has the DNA TGTGCCAGCAGTAACAGGGGAGGGTTGAACACTGAAGCTTTCTTT. This encodes CASSNRGGLNTEAFF.

CDR3 in DNA: TGTGCCAGCAGTTGGACGGACGAATACAATGAGCAGTTCTTC. Its translation: CASSWTDEYNEQFF. This chain joins TRBV6-5 and TRBJ2-1; D is ambiguous. Per germline, CDR1 MNHEY and CDR2 SVGAGI. V was clipped by 4 bases and J by 4 bases, with 11 bases between them. CDR3 size: 14 residues.

The chain carries TRBV7-9 and TRBJ1-5; possibly TRBD1 for D (5 bases). The CDR3 has 18 amino acids. Germline values: CDR1 SEHNR, CDR2 FQNEAQ (reference sequence). Trimming removed 6 bases from V and 2 bases from J, with 23 bases in between. CDR3 amino acids: CASRPLGGFREGNQPQHF. The CDR3 DNA is TGTGCCAGCAGACCCCTGGGGGGATTCCGGGAAGGCAATCAGCCCCAGCATTTT.

The chain has TRBV5-1 and TRBJ1-5; D is uncertain. The V end was cut by 4 bases, the J end by 0 bases, with 8 bases between. This CDR3 has 14 amino acids. Germline CDR1 is SGHRS and CDR2 is YFSETQ. The CDR3 is CASSLDDSNQPQHF. DNA for the CDR3: TGCGCCAGCAGCCTAGACGATAGCAATCAGCCCCAGCATTTT.

This CDR3 reads CASSLRLGLSVYEQYF. For the CDR3, the DNA is TGTGCCAGCAGTTTAAGACTAGGACTCAGTGTGTACGAGCAGTACTTC. This chain connects TRBV28 to TRBJ2-5, with D perhaps TRBD2 (6 bases). The J call is uncertain, as TRBJ2-7 better fits the DNA end. The germline V gene has CDR1 MDHEN and CDR2 SYDVKM. This CDR3 has 16 amino acids.

The J gene is TRBJ2-1, the V gene TRBV10-1, with D tentatively TRBD2 (6 bases). Between the trimmed V and J ends, which lost 4 bases and 3 bases, there was a span of 19 bases. Looked up from germline, CDR1 is WNHNN and CDR2 is SYGVQD (reference sequence). This CDR3 contains 17 residues. In DNA form, the CDR3 reads TGCGCCAGCAGTGGGGCGTTTGCGGGGAGATACTACAATGAGCAGTTCTTC. Its translation is CASSGAFAGRYYNEQFF.

The V call is TRBV19, the J call TRBJ2-1; 9 bases fit TRBD2. CDR3 length: 15 amino acids. The junction had 9 bases not matched to a gene; V was cut back by 5 bases and J by 7 bases. Per the germline V gene, CDR1 is LNHDA and CDR2 is SQIVND (reference sequence). The CDR3 nucleotides read TGTGCCAGTAGTCGAACCGGGACTAGCTGGAATGAGCAGTTCTTC. Amino acids: CASSRTGTSWNEQFF.

CDR3 protein: CASSLVAGGSNGYTF. CDR3 nucleotides: TGTGCCAGCTCACTCGTGGCAGGGGGATCTAATGGCTACACCTTC. This chain connects TRBV18 to TRBJ1-2; 7 bases match TRBD1. The CDR3 has 15 amino acids. V shed 4 bases, J shed 6 bases, and the junction held 11 bases outside the gene matches. Germline V gene sequence: CDR1 KGHSH, CDR2 LQKENI. Full variable domain (missing parts from reference TRBV18 and TRBJ1-2): NAGVMQNPRHLVRRRGQEARLRCSPMKGHSHVYWYRQLPEEGLKFMVYLQKENIIDESGMPKERFSAEFPKEGPSILRIQQVVRGDSAAYFCASSLVAGGSNGYTFGSGTRLTVV.

This clone was seen a single time. The rearrangement uses TRBV9 and TRBJ2-3; D gene ambiguous. Germline V lookup: CDR1 SGDLS, CDR2 YYNGEE. The CDR3 has 13 amino acids. Trimming took 5 bases from V and 2 from J, leaving 9 bases between them. The CDR3 DNA reads as TGTGCCAGCAGTCCCAATCCCACAGATACGCAGTATTTT. Its protein product is CASSPNPTDTQYF.

This clone was seen a single time. The chain joins TRBV9 to TRBJ1-2; D is undetermined. V gave up 4 bases and J gave up 7 bases, with 14 bases separating them. Germline lookup yields CDR1 SGDLS and CDR2 YYNGEE. The CDR3 is 13 residues long. CDR3 nucleotide sequence: TGTGCCAGCAGCCCCGTGGAGGTGGGTGGCTACACCTTC. It codes for CASSPVEVGGYTF.

The chain carries TRBV28 and TRBJ2-2; 8 positions agree with TRBD1. The V gene's germline CDR1 is MDHEN and CDR2 SYDVKM. This CDR3 is built from 18 residues. The ends lost 5 bases at V and 3 bases at J; junction bases unmatched: 14. This CDR3 is CASSPVHTGGIDTGELFF. The CDR3 DNA is TGTGCCAGCAGTCCAGTACATACAGGGGGGATTGACACCGGGGAGCTGTTTTTT.

The chain recombines TRBV4-1 with TRBJ1-4; possible D gene TRBD1, 5 bases. Trimming removed 4 bases from V and 0 bases from J, with 18 bases in between. The germline V gene encodes CDR1 MGHRA and CDR2 YSYEKL. This CDR3 region has 18 residues. The CDR3 loop reads CASSPKISQGATNEKLFF. The CDR3 DNA sequence: TGCGCCAGCAGCCCCAAAATAAGTCAGGGAGCAACTAATGAAAAACTGTTTTTT.

The chain carries TRBV5-1 and TRBJ2-2, with TRBD1 matching 8 bases. CDR1 and CDR2 (germline): SGHRS, YFSETQ. CDR3 length equals 14 residues. Unmatched junction bases numbered 2, after V lost 4 bases and J lost 3 bases. CDR3 coding DNA: TGCGCCAGCAGCGAGACAGGGGACACCGGGGAGCTGTTTTTT. The encoded protein is CASSETGDTGELFF. Filled out from reference TRBV5-1 and TRBJ2-2, the complete variable domain reads KAGVTQTPRYLIKTRGQQVTLSCSPISGHRSVSWYQQTPGQGLQFLFEYFSETQRNKGNFPGRFSGRQFSNSRSEMNVSTLELGDSALYLCASSETGDTGELFFGEGSRLTVL.

The J gene is TRBJ2-2, the V gene TRBV4-2; TRBD2 aligns across 10 bases. In germline, CDR1 is LGHNA, CDR2 YNFKEQ. This CDR3 is 17 amino acids long. After removal of 5 bases from V and 4 bases from J, the junction contained 10 bases not matched to a gene. The CDR3 loop reads CASSLASGRGPTGELFF. CDR3 DNA: TGTGCCAGCAGCTTGGCTAGCGGGAGAGGGCCCACCGGGGAGCTGTTTTTT.

This clone appeared once. The rearrangement uses TRBV6-5 and TRBJ1-1; TRBD1 is a possible D gene (5 bases). Per the germline V gene, CDR1 is MNHEY and CDR2 is SVGAGI. The V gene lost 6 bases and the J gene lost 7 bases, with 12 bases spanning the gap. The CDR3 has 12 amino acids. DNA for the CDR3: TGTGCCAGCAGCCGAACCGGGGGTGAAGCTTTCTTT. Its protein is CASSRTGGEAFF.

This clone was found a few times. This chain joins TRBV4-1 and TRBJ2-6, with D possibly called TRBD1 or TRBD2 (5 bases each). V dropped 3 bases and J dropped 0 bases, with 15 bases sitting between them. The CDR3 extends over 18 amino acids. Germline V gene sequence: CDR1 MGHRA, CDR2 YSYEKL. CDR3 in DNA: TGCGCCAGCAGCCAGAGGGGCAACGCCCTCTCTGGGGCCAACGTCCTGACTTTC. This gives the protein CASSQRGNALSGANVLTF.